This is a list of T cell receptor beta chains from one sample in a study of sequential checkpoint blockade in melanoma. The protocol was immunoSEQ multiplex PCR, while the TCRdb copy is restricted to in-frame clones and leaves out a portion. Among around 4,500 clones listed, approximately 60% were seen once. The sample was CD8+ T cells sorted from blood (inferred from file names), taken from a patient given nivolumab and ipilimumab in sequence. Every receptor here comes from a human donor with melanoma. Both conserved end residues are trimmed from each CDR3. Rows give clone size only sometimes, using once, few, many, or a class for an expanded clone.

TRBV9 | - | 13 | ASSVGQGSGNEQF
TRBV4-2 | few | 13 | ASSEGRDTTYEQY
TRBV5-4 | - | 13 | ASSYGTSGREEQY
TRBV28 | - | 13 | ASSVSIEGNYGYT
TRBV7-6 | - | 13 | ASSAEGLADYEQY
TRBV7-9 | - | 11 | ASSPGGLGEAF
TRBV7-2 | - | 11 | ASSYTQGHEQY
TRBV9 | - | 14 | ASSVSGWGGSTEAF
TRBV7-9 | - | 14 | ASSFSGTSGQETQY
TRBV11-2 | - | 11 | ASSLEQQDTQY
TRBV29-1 | few | 14 | SVPQPRANSYNEQF
TRBV6-1 | - | 13 | ASSETPSSGNTIY
TRBV5-1 | - | 12 | ASSWTGAPDTQY
TRBV4-3 | - | 13 | ASSQGRARTYEQY
TRBV9 | - | 13 | ASSVTSGSVPEQF
TRBV4-3 | - | 13 | ASSQSGNSENEQF
TRBV23-1 | - | 12 | ASSQHAVDYGYT
TRBV28 | medium-sized | 12 | ASSFQRELYEQY
TRBV9 | - | 12 | ASSVGGGVYEQY
TRBV6-6 | - | 11 | ASTTGSQETQY
TRBV9 | - | 12 | ASSVGDRAHEQF
TRBV15 | - | 12 | ATSRDWAQETQY
TRBV4-3 | - | 15 | ASSQVGLAGGTGELF
TRBV9 | - | 9 | ASSHSYEQY
TRBV7-3 | - | 12 | ASSLTGVEETQY
TRBV11-3 | - | 12 | ASSSREGLGTQY
TRBV30 | few | 14 | AWSVEYSGSTDTQY
TRBV2 | few | 12 | ASSDDRANYGYT
TRBV9 | - | 15 | ASSSKTGGDRNYGYT
TRBV5-1 | - | 12 | ASSLMSGSYEQY
TRBV19 | - | 13 | ASSMTSGFTYEQY
TRBV19 | few | 10 | ASSATGWEQY
TRBV15 | - | 13 | ATSVLAGGPDEQY
TRBV7-9 | few | 12 | ASSSPGQSYGYT
TRBV6-5 | - | 11 | AVGLAGTDTQY
TRBV10-1 | once | 16 | ASSEAEWRQGASGELF
TRBV4-3 | - | 13 | ASSQSRSSYSEQF
TRBV7-3 | few | 11 | ASSLRETGELF
TRBV10-3 | few | 12 | AISDPGSSHEQY
TRBV25-1 | few | 12 | ASSELLSGNTIY
TRBV28 | few | 13 | ASSPLNRPNEKLF
TRBV7-3 | medium-sized | 13 | ASSLTGLAGNEQF
TRBV7-9 | once | 14 | ASSLKTGGVYNEQF
TRBV29-1 | - | 14 | SVFPAAGSGANVLT